Below are 17 T cell receptor beta chains sequenced from a single sample in a study of shared clonotypes between healthy human individuals. The repertoire was sequenced with immunoSEQ multiplex PCR; TCRdb's copy has only in-frame clones and lacks some. The sample has about 1.5 million clones; 98% are singletons. Input material: naive CD4+ T cells sorted from blood. Subset in this sample: CD45RA+ positively selected. Receptor source: a man between 25 and 39 years old in good health.

This chain links TRBV5-1 with TRBJ2-2; 7 bases align to TRBD1. The germline CDR1 and CDR2 sequences are SGHRS and YFSETQ. After removal of 0 bases from V and 9 bases from J, the junction contained 2 bases not matched to a gene. The CDR3 sequence is 13 residues long. The chain's CDR3 is CASSLETGRELFF. For the CDR3, the DNA is TGCGCCAGCAGCTTGGAGACAGGGAGGGAGCTGTTTTTT.

The chain combines TRBV5-1 with TRBJ2-3; no clear D. V dropped 5 bases and J dropped 2 bases, with 15 bases sitting between them. The CDR3 length is 15 residues. Germline lookup yields CDR1 SGHRS and CDR2 YFSETQ. The CDR3 bases are TGCGCCAGCAGACCGGGTACCCTCCACACAGATACGCAGTATTTT. Amino acids: CASRPGTLHTDTQYF. Drawing the rest from reference TRBV5-1 and TRBJ2-3, the complete variable domain is KAGVTQTPRYLIKTRGQQVTLSCSPISGHRSVSWYQQTPGQGLQFLFEYFSETQRNKGNFPGRFSGRQFSNSRSEMNVSTLELGDSALYLCASRPGTLHTDTQYFGPGTRLTVL.

The chain uses TRBV5-5 and TRBJ2-1; D unclear. The CDR3 runs to 15 residues. V was pared by 0 bases and J by 1 base, with 8 bases between. Germline values: CDR1 SGHKS, CDR2 YYEKEE (reference sequence). The CDR3 is CASSLEAVSYNEQFF. In DNA, the CDR3 is TGTGCCAGCAGCTTGGAGGCGGTTTCCTACAATGAGCAGTTCTTC.

This chain joins TRBV5-8 and TRBJ2-1; 8 nucleotides agree with TRBD2. With V trimmed by 4 bases and J by 5 bases, 8 bases remained unmatched. Germline V lookup: CDR1 SGHTS, CDR2 YDEGEE. The CDR3 length is 15 residues. The CDR3 reads CASSQSGSRDNEQFF. The CDR3 nucleotides are TGTGCCAGCAGCCAAAGCGGGAGCAGGGACAATGAGCAGTTCTTC.

This sequence joins TRBV28 and TRBJ2-7; perhaps TRBD2 as D (6 bases). CDR1 is MDHEN and CDR2 is SYDVKM in the germline V gene. This CDR3 has 11 residues. Trimming left V 11 bases short and J 9 bases short, with 17 bases between. The CDR3 region has the DNA TGTGCCCTAGGTGGAGGGCGGGGGCAGTACTTC. Residues: CALGGGRGQYF.

This rearrangement joins TRBV5-4 to TRBJ1-3; TRBD1 matches at 8 bases. Germline V lookup: CDR1 SGHNT, CDR2 YYREEE (reference sequence). With 0 bases clipped from V and 4 bases from J, the junction kept 6 bases outside the gene matches. There are 16 residues in the CDR3. Here the CDR3 DNA reads TGTGCCAGCAGCTTGGGGGACAGGTTCGCCGGAAACACCATATATTTT. It translates to CASSLGDRFAGNTIYF.

The chain is built from TRBV5-4 and TRBJ2-3; D is perhaps TRBD1 (6 bases). The CDR3 has 16 residues. Between the trimmed V and J ends, which lost 0 bases and 2 bases, there was a span of 13 bases. Germline-derived CDR1 and CDR2 are SGHNT and YYREEE (reference sequence). The chain's CDR3 is CASSLVQGMVTDTQYF. CDR3 in DNA: TGTGCCAGCAGCTTGGTGCAGGGGATGGTCACAGATACGCAGTATTTT.

This chain links TRBV30 with TRBJ2-7; D unclear. CDR3 length: 12 amino acids. Trimming removed 3 bases at V and 6 bases at J, with 12 bases between. Germline V gives CDR1 GTSNPN, CDR2 SVGIG (reference sequence). In nucleotides, the CDR3 is TGTGCCTGGAGCAGAGGTCAGGTCGAGCAGTACTTC. This sequence encodes CAWSRGQVEQYF.

The rearrangement joins TRBV11-2 to TRBJ2-4; 8 bases are shared with TRBD1. CDR1 SGHAT and CDR2 FQNNGV come from the germline V gene. The CDR3 totals 16 residues. V shed 8 bases, J shed 0 bases, and the junction held 9 bases outside the gene matches. This CDR3 is CASSQGAHVAKNIQYF. As DNA, the CDR3 is TGTGCCAGCTCCCAGGGGGCACACGTAGCCAAAAACATTCAGTACTTC.

A note on this clone: This specimen includes other DNA sequences encoding the same CDR3. This chain links TRBV5-1 with TRBJ2-2; D is possibly TRBD1 (5 bases). The CDR3 runs 13 residues. V gave up 1 base and J gave up 5 bases, with 6 bases separating them. The germline CDR1 and CDR2 sequences are SGHRS and YFSETQ. CDR3 sequence reads: CASSLTGTGELFF. The CDR3 nucleotides read TGCGCCAGCAGCTTGACAGGAACCGGGGAGCTGTTTTTT.

The chain couples TRBV18 to TRBJ2-2; 8 positions match TRBD2. Trimming removed 2 bases from V and 2 bases from J; junction bases left unmatched: 4. Germline CDR1 reads KGHSH; CDR2 reads LQKENI. The length of the CDR3 is 16 residues. The CDR3 reads CASSPTSGINTGELFF. The CDR3 nucleotides read TGTGCCAGCTCACCAACTAGCGGAATAAACACCGGGGAGCTGTTTTTT.

J is TRBJ2-5 and V is TRBV11-2, with no clear D. Germline V gene data show CDR1 as SGHAT and CDR2 as FQNNGV. Trimming cost V 5 bases and J 5 bases, with 15 bases left between them. This CDR3 contains 14 residues. The CDR3 here is CASSTRHLPETQYF. As DNA, the CDR3 is TGTGCCAGCAGCACAAGACACCTTCCGGAGACCCAGTACTTC.

The chain uses TRBV18 and TRBJ1-2; 9 bases agree with TRBD1. This CDR3 is 15 amino acids long. Germline assignment: CDR1 KGHSH and CDR2 LQKENI. The V and J ends lost 1 base and 6 bases, in that order; junction bases with no gene match: 6. CDR3 nucleotides: TGTGCCAGCTCACCACTCGGGACAGGGCCCGATGGCTACACCTTC. It yields the protein CASSPLGTGPDGYTF.

V gene TRBV27 combines with J gene TRBJ2-5; 11 bases align to TRBD1. Germline lookup yields CDR1 MNHEY and CDR2 SMNVEV (reference sequence). The CDR3 contains 16 residues. Losses at the gene ends were 0 bases for V and 7 bases for J; bases not matched to a gene: 7. The CDR3 DNA follows: TGTGCCAGCAGTTTATCTGGACAGGGGGCAATGGTGACCCAGTACTTC. This codes for CASSLSGQGAMVTQYF.

The chain has TRBV21-1 and TRBJ1-5. TRBV21-1 is described as a pseudogene. CDR3 length equals 14 residues. This chain's CDR3 is CASSKRGAGEPQHF. CDR3 nucleotide sequence: TGTGCCAGCAGCAAGCGGGGGGCGGGTGAGCCCCAGCATTTT.

V gene TRBV18 combines with J gene TRBJ1-4, with D uncertain. Germline CDR1 reads KGHSH; CDR2 reads LQKENI. Trimming left V 6 bases short and J 5 bases short, with 10 bases between. The CDR3 is 13 residues long. The CDR3 sequence: CASSVSANEKLFF. The CDR3 DNA sequence: TGTGCCAGCTCCGTCAGCGCAAATGAAAAACTGTTTTTT.

This clone was seen just once. This sequence joins TRBV7-6 and TRBJ2-7, with D unclear. V was shortened by 2 bases and J by 4 bases, with 12 bases between the two germline ends. The CDR3 contains 14 residues. Germline loops: CDR1 SGHVS, CDR2 FNYEAQ. CDR3 coding DNA: TGTGCCAGCAGCTTAAGTTCCTCGCAATACGAGCAGTACTTC. It specifies CASSLSSSQYEQYF.